The 6 T cell receptor beta chains reported below all come from one sample, sequenced in a study of shared clonotypes between healthy human individuals. The repertoire was sequenced with immunoSEQ multiplex PCR; TCRdb's copy has only in-frame clones and lacks some. The table shows 1.4 million or so clones, with 98% occurring only once. Sequenced: naive CD4+ T cells sorted from blood. Subset noted: CD45RA+ positively selected. These receptor sequences come from a man aged 25 to 40 in good health.

In its sample, this clone was seen once. The DNA of the CDR3 is TGTGCCAGTAGTATCCGGGACACCAACTATGGCTACACCTTC. This encodes CASSIRDTNYGYTF. The chain combines TRBV19 with TRBJ1-2, with D perhaps matching TRBD1 (6 bases). V shed 3 bases and J shed 2 bases, with 10 bases lying between them. CDR1 LNHDA and CDR2 SQIVND come from the germline V gene (reference sequence). The CDR3 consists of 14 residues. Using reference TRBV19 and TRBJ1-2 for the parts outside the CDR3, the full variable domain is DGGITQSPKYLFRKEGQNVTLSCEQNLNHDAMYWYRQDPGQGLRLIYYSQIVNDFQKGDIAEGYSVSREKKESFPLTVTSAQKNPTAFYLCASSIRDTNYGYTFGSGTRLTVV.

The rearrangement links TRBV28 to TRBJ2-7; 10 positions match TRBD1. Germline V gene sequence: CDR1 MDHEN, CDR2 SYDVKM. The ends lost 4 bases at V and 3 bases at J; junction bases unmatched: 9. The CDR3 length is 16 residues. The CDR3 DNA sequence: TGTGCCAGCAGTTGGTGGGGGGACAGGGGAGTCTACGAGCAGTACTTC. It codes for CASSWWGDRGVYEQYF.

For the CDR3, the DNA is TGTGCCAGCAGCAGGGACGGGCCAAGCATTCAGTACTTC. Translating it yields CASSRDGPSIQYF. The gene calls are TRBV11-2 and TRBJ2-4; D may match TRBD1 or TRBD2 (5 bases each). Between the trimmed V and J ends, which lost 5 bases and 9 bases, there was a span of 14 bases. This CDR3 region has 13 residues. Germline CDR1 is SGHAT and CDR2 is FQNNGV.

The CDR3 nucleotides are TGTGCCACCAGCGGAATTACTAGCGGGAGGGCCAGAAATGAGCAGTTCTTC. Translating gives CATSGITSGRARNEQFF. The V call is TRBV15, the J call TRBJ2-1; 13 bases match TRBD2. The CDR3 consists of 17 residues. Unmatched junction bases numbered 11, after V lost 5 bases and J lost 7 bases. CDR1 and CDR2 (germline): LNHNV, YYDKDF (reference sequence).

The chain links TRBV5-4 to TRBJ2-3, with 12 bases aligning to TRBD2. V dropped 4 bases and J dropped 0; count of bases not matched to a gene: 3. The CDR3 sequence is 16 residues long. Germline V gene lookup returns CDR1 SGHNT and CDR2 YYREEE (reference sequence). The CDR3 region has the DNA TGTGCCAGCAGCGCCGGGACTAGCGGGAGCACAGATACGCAGTATTTT. Protein product: CASSAGTSGSTDTQYF.

The chain employs TRBV5-4 and TRBJ2-1, with 8 bases that match TRBD2. This CDR3 contains 15 residues. The germline gives CDR1 SGHNT, CDR2 YYREEE (reference sequence). V gave up 0 bases and J gave up 7 bases; unmatched junction bases: 6. CDR3 coding DNA: TGTGCCAGCAGCTTGGCTAGCGGGTGGGCTAATGAGCAGTTCTTC. This translates into CASSLASGWANEQFF.